Shown below are 27 T cell receptor beta chains from a single sample sequenced in a study of blood T cell repertoires in COVID-19. The data were produced by immunoSEQ multiplex PCR, yet TCRdb's version contains in-frame clones alone and is incomplete. The sample lists over 600,000 clones, around 89% occurring once. The sequencing sample was made of peripheral blood. These receptors came from a woman aged 18 to 35 with acute or convalescent COVID-19.

The rearrangement uses TRBV10-2 and TRBJ1-5; no clear D gene. The CDR3 totals 14 residues. V was shortened by 3 bases and J by 1 base, with 7 bases between the two germline ends. CDR1 is WSHSY, CDR2 SAAADI, per germline. The CDR3 nucleotides are TGCGCCAGCAGTGATTGGCAAAGCAATCAGCCCCAGCATTTT. As protein: CASSDWQSNQPQHF.

The chain employs TRBV4-3 and TRBJ2-6, with D possibly matching TRBD2 (5 bases). The CDR3 is made up of 15 amino acids. Trimming shortened V by 2 bases and J by 3 bases, and 8 bases separated the two germline ends. Germline CDR1 reads LGHNA; CDR2 reads YSLEER. CDR3 loop: CASSQNSDGANVLTF. For the CDR3, the DNA is TGCGCCAGCAGCCAAAATAGCGATGGGGCCAACGTCCTGACTTTC.

The gene calls are TRBV6-5 and TRBJ1-4; 7 nucleotides match TRBD1. With V trimmed by 2 bases and J by 3 bases, 3 bases remained unmatched. The length of the CDR3 is 15 residues. Germline CDR1 is MNHEY and CDR2 is SVGAGI. The CDR3 region has the DNA TGTGCCAGCAGTTACAGGGGGCGGTCTAATGAAAAACTGTTTTTT. Translated, it gives CASSYRGRSNEKLFF.

V gene TRBV5-1 combines with J gene TRBJ1-3, with no clear D. Trimming shortened V by 0 bases and J by 0 bases, and 10 bases separated the two germline ends. The CDR3 sequence is 16 residues long. Germline V CDR1 and CDR2: SGHRS, YFSETQ. In DNA form, the CDR3 reads TGCGCCAGCAGCTTGGCCAACCGACACTCTGGAAACACCATATATTTT. It yields the protein CASSLANRHSGNTIYF.

The chain links TRBV10-3 to TRBJ2-3; D is possibly TRBD2 (5 bases). The germline V gene encodes CDR1 ENHRY and CDR2 SYGVKD. The CDR3 has 13 amino acids. V lost 8 bases to trimming and J lost 1 base, with 10 bases between them. The CDR3 region is CAIEGPGTDTQYF. DNA for the CDR3: TGTGCCATCGAGGGCCCAGGCACAGATACGCAGTATTTT.

V gene TRBV14 combines with J gene TRBJ1-3, with no clear D. Deletions cut 6 bases from V and 4 bases from J, with 10 bases between. The CDR3 length is 13 residues. CDR1 and CDR2 (germline): SGHDN, FVKESK. The CDR3 here is CASRSILGNTIYF. DNA of the CDR3: TGTGCCAGCAGGTCCATTTTGGGAAACACCATATATTTT.

The rearrangement links TRBV29-1 to TRBJ1-2, with 9 bases fitting TRBD1. V shed 4 bases and J 8 bases; nucleotides not matched to a gene: 5. Germline CDR1 reads SQVTM; CDR2 reads ANQGSEA. CDR3 length equals 12 residues. The CDR3 DNA follows: TGCAGCGTTGTACAGGGGGCAGAAGGCTACACCTTC. Residues: CSVVQGAEGYTF.

V gene TRBV11-2 combines with J gene TRBJ2-1; TRBD2 aligns across 10 bases. V was pared by 4 bases and J by 10 bases, with 7 bases of the junction left unmatched. The CDR3 sequence is 14 residues long. Germline V CDR1 and CDR2: SGHAT, FQNNGV. CDR3 region: CASSSRLAGREQFF. The CDR3 DNA reads as TGTGCCAGCAGCTCACGACTAGCGGGCCGCGAGCAGTTCTTC.

V is TRBV6-2 or TRBV6-3 and J is TRBJ1-5; TRBD1 matches 9 bases. With V trimmed by 5 bases and J by 12 bases, 11 bases remained unmatched. This CDR3 has 14 amino acids. Per the germline V gene, CDR1 is MNHEY and CDR2 is SVGEGT. The CDR3 loop reads CASSALHTGGGQHF. The CDR3 nucleotides are TGTGCCAGCAGTGCTTTGCATACAGGGGGCGGCCAGCATTTT.

CDR3 in amino acids: CASSGPRAEAFF. The CDR3 DNA is TGTGCCAGCAGTGGCCCCAGGGCTGAAGCTTTCTTT. The V call is TRBV2, the J call TRBJ1-1; a possible D gene is TRBD1 (5 bases). Germline CDR1 and CDR2: SNHLY and FYNNEI. The length of the CDR3 is 12 residues. Between the trimmed V and J ends, which lost 4 bases and 6 bases, there was a span of 9 bases.

The genes are TRBV5-4 and TRBJ1-2; weak D call: TRBD1 (6 bases). This CDR3 spans 14 amino acids. V lost 4 bases to trimming and J lost 5 bases, with 15 bases between them. From germline, CDR1 is SGHNT and CDR2 YYREEE (reference sequence). The CDR3 protein is CASSPVTGKYGYTF. The CDR3 DNA reads TGTGCCAGCAGCCCGGTAACAGGGAAGTATGGCTACACCTTC.

The chain is built from TRBV6-5 and TRBJ1-1, with TRBD1 as a possible D gene (5 bases). Germline V gene lookup returns CDR1 MNHEY and CDR2 SVGAGI. The V gene lost 0 bases and the J gene lost 3 bases, with 14 bases spanning the gap. CDR3 size: 16 residues. The CDR3 nucleotides are TGTGCCAGCAGTTACTCGACGGGGGACCTCTACACTGAAGCTTTCTTT. It encodes CASSYSTGDLYTEAFF.

This chain uses TRBV28 with TRBJ1-2; the D is unclear. Germline CDR1 and CDR2: MDHEN and SYDVKM. Deletions cut 5 bases from V and 8 bases from J, with 15 bases between. The CDR3 has 13 residues. The chain's CDR3 is CASSRRDPRGYTF. In nucleotides, the CDR3 is TGTGCCAGCAGTCGACGGGATCCGCGAGGCTACACCTTC.

The CDR3: CSASSGGSGAFF. The CDR3 bases are TGCAGTGCTAGTAGTGGGGGGAGTGGTGCTTTCTTT. The chain carries TRBV20-1 and TRBJ1-1, with TRBD1 as a possible D gene (5 bases). CDR1 is DFQATT, CDR2 SNEGSKA, per germline (reference sequence). The V end was cut by 3 bases, the J end by 11 bases, with 16 bases between. This CDR3 spans 12 amino acids.

This chain connects TRBV15 to TRBJ2-2; no reliable D call. The CDR3 loop spans 14 amino acids. Trimming removed 5 bases at V and 1 base at J, with 8 bases between. Germline V gene lookup returns CDR1 LNHNV and CDR2 YYDKDF (reference sequence). CDR3 sequence reads: CATSSGWNTGELFF. In nucleotides, the CDR3 is TGTGCCACCAGCTCCGGGTGGAACACCGGGGAGCTGTTTTTT.

The chain couples TRBV9 to TRBJ2-1, with 8 bases that match TRBD1. CDR1 SGDLS and CDR2 YYNGEE come from the germline V gene. V lost 2 bases, J lost 8 bases, and 6 bases stayed unmatched. The CDR3 is made up of 14 amino acids. In DNA form, the CDR3 reads TGTGCCAGCAGCGTTAGACAGGGGAGGTATGAGCAGTTCTTC. Protein product: CASSVRQGRYEQFF.

The chain combines TRBV4-2 with TRBJ1-5; TRBD1 aligns across 7 bases. The CDR3 has 15 residues. The junction had 4 bases not matched to a gene; V was cut back by 2 bases and J by 3 bases. Per germline, CDR1 LGHNA and CDR2 YNFKEQ. CDR3 amino acids: CASSQIDRDNQPQHF. The CDR3 DNA follows: TGTGCCAGCAGCCAAATTGACAGGGACAATCAGCCCCAGCATTTT.

The chain couples TRBV9 to TRBJ2-1; D gene uncertain. Trimming pared 0 bases from V and 10 bases from J, leaving 11 bases between. This CDR3 has 13 residues. From germline, CDR1 is SGDLS and CDR2 YYNGEE. The CDR3 DNA reads as TGTGCCAGCAGCGTAGGAGGTGACGGCGAGCAGTTCTTC. This codes for CASSVGGDGEQFF.

The chain is built from TRBV11-2 and TRBJ2-2; D is perhaps TRBD1 (6 bases). V lost 3 bases and J 7 bases, leaving 9 bases between the germline ends. Germline CDR1 reads SGHAT; CDR2 reads FQNNGV. The length of the CDR3 is 13 residues. CDR3 region: CASSFTGYGELFF. The CDR3 DNA reads as TGTGCCAGCAGCTTTACAGGGTACGGGGAGCTGTTTTTT.

This clone was detected only once. The V and J genes are TRBV6-5 and TRBJ2-2; 7 bases match TRBD2. CDR3 length: 13 residues. V lost 8 bases to trimming and J lost 7 bases; unmatched junction nucleotides: 7. Germline-derived CDR1 and CDR2 are MNHEY and SVGAGI. The CDR3 nucleotides are TGTGCCAGCCAAAACGGGGAGGGCGGGGAGCTGTTTTTT. The encoded protein is CASQNGEGGELFF.

Concerning this clone itself: The sample has other DNA sequences that encode this CDR3 too. CDR3 sequence (DNA): TGCGCCAGCAGCCTAAGGGCGGTAGCGGGGGGGTTATGGAACGAGCAGTACTTC. Translating gives CASSLRAVAGGLWNEQYF. V and J are TRBV5-1 and TRBJ2-7; 11 positions agree with TRBD2. Germline V gene data show CDR1 as SGHRS and CDR2 as YFSETQ. The V gene end was trimmed by 4 bases and the J gene end by 5 bases; junction bases not matched to a gene: 17. The CDR3 is 18 amino acids. The full variable domain, with the rest looked up from reference TRBV5-1 and TRBJ2-7, is KAGVTQTPRYLIKTRGQQVTLSCSPISGHRSVSWYQQTPGQGLQFLFEYFSETQRNKGNFPGRFSGRQFSNSRSEMNVSTLELGDSALYLCASSLRAVAGGLWNEQYFGPGTRLTVT.

The chain carries TRBV5-1 and TRBJ1-4; maybe TRBD1 (6 bases). CDR1 SGHRS and CDR2 YFSETQ come from the germline V gene. Deletions cut 6 bases from V and 8 bases from J, with 17 bases between. This CDR3 has 14 residues. The CDR3 sequence is CASMGAGQEEKLFF. The CDR3 DNA reads as TGCGCCAGCATGGGGGCAGGGCAGGAGGAAAAACTGTTTTTT.

The CDR3 bases are TGCGCCAGCAGCCCTCTGGGACAGGTGAACACTGAAGCTTTCTTT. Protein product: CASSPLGQVNTEAFF. V and J are TRBV4-1 and TRBJ1-1; 8 positions match TRBD1. Germline V gives CDR1 MGHRA, CDR2 YSYEKL. The CDR3 consists of 15 residues. V lost 4 bases and J lost 0; bases outside the gene matches: 4.

A word on this clone: The same CDR3 arises from other DNA sequences in this sample as well. The gene calls are TRBV5-1 and TRBJ2-3, with D tentatively TRBD1 (5 bases). This CDR3 contains 14 residues. The V gene lost 2 bases and the J gene lost 1 base, with 8 bases spanning the gap. The germline V gene encodes CDR1 SGHRS and CDR2 YFSETQ. The CDR3: CASSLGAGTDTQYF. In DNA, the CDR3 is TGCGCCAGCAGCTTAGGGGCTGGCACAGATACGCAGTATTTT.

The chain uses TRBV27 and TRBJ2-7, with a weak D call TRBD1 (5 bases). Deletions cut 5 bases from V and 4 bases from J, with 12 bases between. The CDR3 is made up of 13 amino acids. Germline CDR1 is MNHEY and CDR2 is SMNVEV (reference sequence). The CDR3 spells CASSQGIWYEQYF. CDR3 coding DNA: TGTGCCAGCAGTCAGGGAATATGGTACGAGCAGTACTTC.

The V gene is TRBV30, the J gene TRBJ2-2, with 10 bases fitting TRBD1. The CDR3 has 14 residues. CDR1 and CDR2 (germline): GTSNPN, SVGIG (reference sequence). V lost 2 bases to trimming and J lost 4 bases; unmatched junction nucleotides: 1. CDR3 sequence (DNA): TGTGCCTGGAGTCGGGACAGGGGCACCGGGGAGCTGTTTTTT. It specifies CAWSRDRGTGELFF. Together with reference TRBV30 and TRBJ2-2, the CDR3 gives the full variable domain: SQTIHQWPATLVQPVGSPLSLECTVEGTSNPNLYWYRQAAGRGLQLLFYSVGIGQISSEVPQNLSASRPQDRQFILSSKKLLLSDSGFYLCAWSRDRGTGELFFGEGSRLTVL.

The chain uses TRBV6-6 and TRBJ1-1, with TRBD1 matching 9 bases. The CDR3 sequence is 13 residues long. Trimming took 6 bases from V and 4 from J; bases not matched to a gene: 3. Looked up from germline, CDR1 is MNHNY and CDR2 is SVGAGI (reference sequence). DNA for the CDR3: TGTGCCAGCAGGACAGGGGGGGGCACTGAAGCTTTCTTT. This translates into CASRTGGGTEAFF.